These 31 T cell receptor beta chains were all obtained from the same sample, sequenced in a study of memory CD4+ T cells and cytomegalovirus serostatus. Profiled with immunoSEQ multiplex PCR; TCRdb holds only in-frame clones, not every one. This table holds under 40,000 clones, 79% found once. The sort gate was single viable CD3+CD4+CD8-CD45RO+ cells for memory CD4+ T cells. Material: memory CD4+ T cells from blood. These receptors all stem from an adult in good health and CMV-seropositive.

V gene TRBV5-6 combines with J gene TRBJ1-2; possibly TRBD1 for D (5 bases). This CDR3 spans 15 amino acids. CDR1 is SGHDT, CDR2 YYEEEE, per germline. V was trimmed by 4 bases and J by 1 base, leaving 14 bases between them. The CDR3 DNA is TGTGCCAGCAGCCCTGGCGGGGCCAGTAACTATGGCTACACCTTC. Protein: CASSPGGASNYGYTF.

The chain is built from TRBV5-8 and TRBJ1-2, with D possibly being TRBD1 (5 bases). Germline values: CDR1 SGHTS, CDR2 YDEGEE. Trimming removed 2 bases at V and 7 bases at J, with 12 bases between. CDR3 length: 13 residues. The CDR3 region is CASSFDSRLGYTF. Written as DNA, the CDR3 is TGTGCCAGCAGCTTTGACAGCCGGCTTGGCTACACCTTC.

The table lists this clone with a count of one. This sequence joins TRBV7-3 and TRBJ2-3; a weak D match, TRBD1 (5 bases). CDR1 and CDR2 (germline): SGHTA, FQGTGA. The germline V and J ends were trimmed by 3 bases and 3 bases, with 10 bases remaining between them. This CDR3 contains 14 residues. In DNA form, the CDR3 reads TGTGCCAGCAGCTTGAGGCAGGGTACAGATACGCAGTATTTT. Protein product: CASSLRQGTDTQYF. The whole variable domain, filled in from reference TRBV7-3 and TRBJ2-3, reads GAGVSQTPSNKVTEKGKYVELRCDPISGHTALYWYRQSLGQGPEFLIYFQGTGAADDSGLPNDRFFAVRPEGSVSTLKIQRTERGDSAVYLCASSLRQGTDTQYFGPGTRLTVL.

The chain combines TRBV29-1 with TRBJ1-6, with a possible D match to TRBD1 (6 bases). CDR1 and CDR2 (germline): SQVTM, ANQGSEA. V shed 2 bases and J shed 2 bases, with 19 bases lying between them. This CDR3 is built from 18 residues. Here the CDR3 DNA reads TGCAGCGTTGAAAGACAGGAGGCGAGTAGGACCTATAATTCACCCCTCCACTTT. Its protein is CSVERQEASRTYNSPLHF.

The rearrangement joins TRBV9 to TRBJ1-2, with TRBD1 identical over 9 bases. The CDR3 loop spans 17 amino acids. Germline V gene sequence: CDR1 SGDLS, CDR2 YYNGEE. With V trimmed by 0 bases and J by 4 bases, 10 bases remained unmatched. The CDR3: CASSVGGLTGGVYGYTF. The CDR3 nucleotides read TGTGCCAGCAGCGTAGGTGGACTCACAGGGGGCGTCTATGGCTACACCTTC.

The chain is built from TRBV7-3 and TRBJ2-3, with 7 bases matching TRBD1. Germline values: CDR1 SGHTA, CDR2 FQGTGA. The CDR3 is made up of 14 amino acids. Trimming at V came to 6 bases and at J to 3 bases, leaving 6 bases not matched to a gene. CDR3 protein: CASRWTGVTDTQYF. As DNA, the CDR3 is TGTGCCAGCAGGTGGACAGGTGTAACAGATACGCAGTATTTT.

In this sample, this clone turned up a few times. The genes are TRBV7-3 and TRBJ2-5; TRBD2 might be the D (6 bases). Germline V lookup: CDR1 SGHTA, CDR2 FQGTGA. The V gene lost 1 base and the J gene lost 1 base, with 10 bases spanning the gap. The CDR3 runs to 15 residues. The CDR3 loop reads CASSLMGRIQETQYF. The CDR3 DNA follows: TGTGCCAGCAGCTTAATGGGGAGGATCCAAGAGACCCAGTACTTC.

The rearrangement uses TRBV5-1 and TRBJ2-1, with 16 nucleotides matching TRBD2. The CDR3 has 18 residues. Germline V gene data show CDR1 as SGHRS and CDR2 as YFSETQ. V shed 3 bases and J 3 bases; nucleotides not matched to a gene: 6. CDR3: CASSSPGLAGGSYNEQFF. CDR3 sequence (DNA): TGCGCCAGCAGCTCACCGGGACTAGCGGGAGGGAGCTACAATGAGCAGTTCTTC.

The chain joins TRBV7-2 to TRBJ2-1; the D gene is possibly TRBD2 (5 bases). This CDR3 is built from 15 residues. V shed 6 bases and J shed 0 bases, with 12 bases lying between them. From germline, CDR1 is SGHTA and CDR2 FQGNSA. The CDR3 region has the DNA TGTGCCAGCAGTCTTAGCGTTAGCTCCTACAATGAGCAGTTCTTC. Its protein product is CASSLSVSSYNEQFF.

The chain has TRBV7-2 and TRBJ1-2; D call uncertain. Germline V gene lookup returns CDR1 SGHTA and CDR2 FQGNSA. Trimming left V 5 bases short and J 8 bases short, with 18 bases between. CDR3 size: 14 residues. This chain's CDR3 is CASSPQTAGRGYTF. CDR3 coding DNA: TGTGCCAGCAGCCCGCAGACGGCCGGTCGGGGCTACACCTTC.

V is TRBV7-9 and J is TRBJ1-3; D is ambiguous. V lost 6 bases to trimming and J lost 0 bases, with 9 bases between them. The CDR3 runs to 14 residues. Germline V CDR1 and CDR2: SEHNR, FQNEAQ (reference sequence). The CDR3: CASSLPDSGNTIYF. The CDR3, as DNA: TGTGCCAGCAGTCTCCCGGACTCTGGAAACACCATATATTTT.

The rearrangement uses TRBV11-2 and TRBJ1-5; 7 nucleotides match TRBD1. From germline, CDR1 is SGHAT and CDR2 FQNNGV. The CDR3 has 15 amino acids. The junction had 5 bases not matched to a gene; V was cut back by 2 bases and J by 4 bases. The CDR3 spells CASSLMTGPNQPQHF. In DNA, the CDR3 is TGTGCCAGCAGCTTAATGACAGGGCCGAATCAGCCCCAGCATTTT.

The rearrangement joins TRBV15 to TRBJ2-1, with D maybe TRBD2 (6 bases). The CDR3 is 12 amino acids. Germline CDR1 LNHNV, CDR2 YYDKDF (reference sequence). With 5 bases removed from V and 7 bases from J, the gap between germline ends came to 9 bases. CDR3 sequence reads: CATSLGTNEQFF. CDR3 nucleotide sequence: TGTGCCACCAGCCTCGGGACTAATGAGCAGTTCTTC.

The chain uses TRBV20-1 and TRBJ1-2; 7 nucleotides agree with TRBD1. Trimming at V came to 4 bases and at J to 8 bases, leaving 4 bases not matched to a gene. The CDR3 has 11 residues. From germline, CDR1 is DFQATT and CDR2 SNEGSKA (reference sequence). CDR3 amino acids: CSAMGQNGYTF. CDR3 coding DNA: TGCAGTGCTATGGGACAGAACGGCTACACCTTC.

V is TRBV15 and J is TRBJ2-5, with D perhaps TRBD1 or TRBD2 (5 bases each). The CDR3 length is 15 residues. Trimming took 0 bases from V and 4 from J, leaving 12 bases between them. Germline CDR1 is LNHNV and CDR2 is YYDKDF (reference sequence). The CDR3 loop is CATSRDLKRGETQYF. The CDR3 DNA is TGTGCCACCAGCAGAGATCTTAAGAGGGGAGAGACCCAGTACTTC.

The chain combines TRBV2 with TRBJ1-2; D is undetermined. CDR1 is SNHLY, CDR2 FYNNEI, per germline. The CDR3 totals 15 residues. V lost 5 bases and J lost 0, with 13 bases in between. The DNA for the CDR3 is TGTGCCAGCAGTATGCAAGGGAGCCCTAACTATGGCTACACCTTC. It specifies CASSMQGSPNYGYTF.

This clone was observed a few times. The V and J genes are TRBV5-1 and TRBJ2-7; D is uncertain. CDR1 and CDR2 (germline): SGHRS, YFSETQ. Trimming removed 0 bases at V and 7 bases at J, with 11 bases between. This CDR3 region has 13 residues. The CDR3 spells CASSLAKGEEQYF. The CDR3 coding sequence is TGCGCCAGCAGCTTGGCCAAGGGTGAAGAGCAGTACTTC.

The rearrangement joins TRBV15 to TRBJ1-1; D unclear. Germline V gene data show CDR1 as LNHNV and CDR2 as YYDKDF (reference sequence). V dropped 1 base and J dropped 11 bases, with 14 bases sitting between them. The CDR3 runs to 13 residues. The CDR3 region is CATSRVGGREAFF. The CDR3, as DNA: TGTGCCACCAGCAGAGTGGGCGGGAGGGAGGCTTTCTTT.

This chain connects TRBV5-1 to TRBJ2-3, with TRBD2 as a possible D gene (7 bases). CDR1 is SGHRS and CDR2 is YFSETQ in the germline V gene. The CDR3 is 15 amino acids. With 2 bases removed from V and 2 bases from J, the gap between germline ends came to 12 bases. The CDR3 DNA sequence: TGCGCCAGCAGCTTCGTGGGGGGGCTCACAGATACGCAGTATTTT. The encoded protein is CASSFVGGLTDTQYF. The whole variable domain, remainder taken from reference TRBV5-1 and TRBJ2-3, is KAGVTQTPRYLIKTRGQQVTLSCSPISGHRSVSWYQQTPGQGLQFLFEYFSETQRNKGNFPGRFSGRQFSNSRSEMNVSTLELGDSALYLCASSFVGGLTDTQYFGPGTRLTVL.

This clone was recorded a few times. V gene TRBV13 combines with J gene TRBJ1-1; tentative D call: TRBD1 (5 bases). Germline V gene sequence: CDR1 PRHDT, CDR2 FYEKMQ (reference sequence). This CDR3 has 13 amino acids. Trimming shortened V by 5 bases and J by 6 bases, and 13 bases separated the two germline ends. The CDR3 spells CASSRTGGAEAFF. CDR3 in DNA: TGTGCCAGCAGCCGAACCGGGGGGGCTGAAGCTTTCTTT.

The J gene is TRBJ2-3, the V gene TRBV5-1; D may match TRBD1 or TRBD2 (6 bases each). This CDR3 contains 18 residues. Looked up from germline, CDR1 is SGHRS and CDR2 is YFSETQ. V was clipped by 4 bases and J by 2 bases, with 23 bases between them. CDR3 nucleotides: TGCGCCAGCAGCCCCGGGGGTCTAGGGGGTGCCCTCACAGATACGCAGTATTTT. Residues: CASSPGGLGGALTDTQYF.

The gene calls are TRBV7-9 and TRBJ1-2; D is possibly TRBD1 (5 bases). The germline V and J ends were trimmed by 4 bases and 4 bases, with 7 bases remaining between them. Germline CDR1 SEHNR, CDR2 FQNEAQ (reference sequence). CDR3 size: 12 residues. The chain's CDR3 is CASSSDSYGYTF. The CDR3 bases are TGTGCCAGCAGCTCCGACAGCTATGGCTACACCTTC.

The chain links TRBV9 to TRBJ1-3, with D possibly TRBD1 on 6 matching bases. CDR1 and CDR2 from the germline V gene are SGDLS and YYNGEE. V was clipped by 0 bases and J by 0 bases, with 16 bases between them. CDR3 size: 18 residues. The chain's CDR3 is CASSVDSRQDRSGNTIYF. The CDR3 DNA reads TGTGCCAGCAGCGTAGACTCGAGACAGGACCGCTCTGGAAACACCATATATTTT.

This chain joins TRBV25-1 and TRBJ2-7; 9 positions match TRBD1. The germline CDR1 and CDR2 sequences are MGHDK and SYGVNS. Trimming cost V 4 bases and J 7 bases; bases outside gene matches: 11. This CDR3 has 15 amino acids. The CDR3 loop is CASSATGTGSKEQYF. CDR3 sequence (DNA): TGTGCCAGCAGTGCAACCGGGACAGGGAGTAAAGAGCAGTACTTC.

This chain joins TRBV2 and TRBJ2-3; D is unresolved. The CDR3 length is 14 residues. From germline, CDR1 is SNHLY and CDR2 FYNNEI. V was pared by 3 bases and J by 2 bases, with 9 bases between. This chain's CDR3 is CASSESWSTDTQYF. CDR3 DNA sequence: TGTGCCAGCAGTGAGAGCTGGTCCACAGATACGCAGTATTTT.

The chain couples TRBV5-1 to TRBJ1-2; tentatively, D is TRBD1 (5 bases). V lost 6 bases, J lost 6 bases, and 18 bases lay in between. This CDR3 is built from 14 residues. CDR1 is SGHRS and CDR2 is YFSETQ in the germline V gene. The CDR3 spells CASKLFPGDHGYTF. The CDR3, as DNA: TGCGCCAGCAAACTGTTCCCCGGGGACCATGGCTACACCTTC.

This clone came up a few times. This sequence joins TRBV28 and TRBJ2-3; TRBD2 matches 9 bases. The germline CDR1 and CDR2 sequences are MDHEN and SYDVKM. V shed 6 bases and J 2 bases; nucleotides not matched to a gene: 12. The length of the CDR3 is 17 residues. CDR3 residues: CASSSTIRTSATDTQYF. The CDR3 bases are TGTGCCAGCAGCTCTACTATCAGGACTAGCGCCACAGATACGCAGTATTTT.

This clone was recorded a few times. The V gene is TRBV18, the J gene TRBJ1-5, with D uncertain. This CDR3 is 14 amino acids long. CDR1 KGHSH and CDR2 LQKENI come from the germline V gene. Trimming took off 1 base at V and 3 bases at J, with 7 bases between the two ends. CDR3: CASSPLQVNQPQHF. CDR3 DNA: TGTGCCAGCTCACCACTGCAGGTCAATCAGCCCCAGCATTTT.

This sequence joins TRBV25-1 and TRBJ1-3; TRBD1 agrees at 8 bases. The J segment lost 0 bases and the V segment lost 8 bases, leaving 9 bases of the junction unmatched. In germline, CDR1 is MGHDK, CDR2 SYGVNS. This CDR3 has 16 residues. The CDR3 reads CASQYRGTRSGNTIYF. CDR3 nucleotides: TGTGCCAGCCAGTACAGGGGGACCCGCTCTGGAAACACCATATATTTT.

In its sample, this clone was seen a few times. The chain links TRBV23-1 to TRBJ2-3; D is unclear. TRBV23-1 is identified as an open reading frame with a role that is uncertain. V lost 7 bases, J lost 0 bases, and 29 bases lay in between. This CDR3 spans 20 amino acids. The CDR3 DNA follows: TGCGCCAGCACCCGCGACCTGGTGGGGAATACCACTCCTAGCACAGATACGCAGTATTTT. Amino acid sequence: CASTRDLVGNTTPSTDTQYF.

CDR3 nucleotides: TGTGCCAGCAATAGGAACACTGAAGCTTTCTTT. Translating gives CASNRNTEAFF. This chain links TRBV25-1 with TRBJ1-1, with unresolved D. The CDR3 runs to 11 residues. Trimming removed 7 bases at V and 1 base at J, with 4 bases between. Per the germline V gene, CDR1 is MGHDK and CDR2 is SYGVNS. The full variable domain, completed using reference TRBV25-1 and TRBJ1-1, is EADIYQTPRYLVIGTGKKITLECSQTMGHDKMYWYQQDPGMELHLIHYSYGVNSTEKGDLSSESTVSRIRTEHFPLTLESARPSHTSQYLCASNRNTEAFFGQGTRLTVV.